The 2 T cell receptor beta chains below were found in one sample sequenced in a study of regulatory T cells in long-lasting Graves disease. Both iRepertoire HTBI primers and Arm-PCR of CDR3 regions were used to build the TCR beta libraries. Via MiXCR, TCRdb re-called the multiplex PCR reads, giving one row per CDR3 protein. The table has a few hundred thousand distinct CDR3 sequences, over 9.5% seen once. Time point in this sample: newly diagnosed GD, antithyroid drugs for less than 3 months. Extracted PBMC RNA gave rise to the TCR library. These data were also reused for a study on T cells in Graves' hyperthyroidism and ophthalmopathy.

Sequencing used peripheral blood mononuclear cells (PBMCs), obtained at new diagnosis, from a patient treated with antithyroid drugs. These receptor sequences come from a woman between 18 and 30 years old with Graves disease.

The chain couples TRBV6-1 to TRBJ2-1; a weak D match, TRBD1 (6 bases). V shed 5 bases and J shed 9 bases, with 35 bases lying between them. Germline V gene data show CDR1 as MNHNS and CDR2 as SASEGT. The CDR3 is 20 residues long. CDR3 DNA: TGTGCCAGCAGTCCCCTTAAGGGTCGCACTACAAACCAAGGGGGTCGTGAGCAGTTCTTC. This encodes CASSPLKGRTTNQGGREQFF.

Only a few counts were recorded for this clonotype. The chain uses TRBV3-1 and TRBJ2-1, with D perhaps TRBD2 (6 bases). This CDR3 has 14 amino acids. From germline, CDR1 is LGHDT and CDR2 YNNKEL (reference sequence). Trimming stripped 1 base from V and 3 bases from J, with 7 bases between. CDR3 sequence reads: CASSQGLDYNEQFF. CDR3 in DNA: TGTGCCAGCAGCCAAGGACTAGACTACAATGAGCAGTTCTTC.